In this sample, the clone carrying this T cell receptor (beta chain) turned up a few times. Its antigen is as yet unknown. Trimming at V came to 1 base and at J to 6 bases, leaving 9 bases not matched to a gene. The germline CDR1 and CDR2 sequences are KGHSH and LQKENI. This CDR3 spans 16 amino acids. The sample originates from a study of human T cells and chemical hapten exposure. The wider study: Once 0.01% DPC had been applied to the upper back by patch test, readings were taken at 6 days.

Study-wide points: Versus controls, expanded TCRs had significantly more large CDR3 similarity clusters.

TCRdb redid the calling of the RACE reads with MiXCR, one entry per CDR3 protein. The table shows roughly 52,000 distinct CDR3 sequences, with 9.5% to 10% occurring only once. Time point reported: patch test 2, 6 weeks after DPC sensitization. The treatment is: therapeutic diphenylcyclopropenone sensitization with weekly scalp DPC. Whole blood that had not been fractionated was the source of extracted total RNA. The chain recombines TRBV18 with TRBJ2-7; 10 bases match TRBD2. This TCR derives from a woman between 45 and 60 years old with alopecia areata. Some clones in this sample may be carry-over from other donors' samples. The sample here was whole blood, taken in connection with sensitization to the hapten diphenylcyclopropenone (DPC). CDR3 coding DNA: TGTGCCAGCTCACCACAGAGCCTAGCGGGAGCTTTCGAGCAGTACTTC. Encoded protein: CASSPQSLAGAFEQYF. The full variable domain, completed using reference TRBV18 and TRBJ2-7, is NAGVMQNPRHLVRRRGQEARLRCSPMKGHSHVYWYRQLPEEGLKFMVYLQKENIIDESGMPKERFSAEFPKEGPSILRIQQVVRGDSAAYFCASSPQSLAGAFEQYFGPGTRLTVT.